This T cell receptor (beta chain) was captured by sequencing in a study of radiation and T cells in renal cell carcinoma. Notes on the study in general: In blood, top tumor clones expanded by 2 weeks, shrinking by 4.

The CDR3 consists of 16 residues. Germline-derived CDR1 and CDR2 are SGHRS and YFSETQ. The ends lost 0 bases at V and 4 bases at J; junction bases unmatched: 7. Time point in this sample: baseline pretreatment blood. Treatment here: 15 Gy SBRT to primary tumor, nephrectomy 4 weeks later. This clone was counted once. Its matching antigen is unknown. Generated by immunoSEQ multiplex PCR, the TCRdb table keeps only in-frame clones and is missing some. The table has 90,000 to 100,000 clones, 65% to 90% seen once; the top ten hold approximately 8%. Sequencing used blood, obtained from a patient whose treatment included radiotherapy and nephrectomy. The receptor was isolated from a man aged 45-65 years with renal cell carcinoma. The chain recombines TRBV5-1 with TRBJ2-7; the match to TRBD2 covers 10 bases. The CDR3 DNA sequence: TGCGCCAGCAGCTTGGGTCCTAGCGGGAGTGTGTACGAGCAGTACTTC. Translated: CASSLGPSGSVYEQYF. Based on the CDR3 plus reference TRBV5-1 and TRBJ2-7, the full variable domain is KAGVTQTPRYLIKTRGQQVTLSCSPISGHRSVSWYQQTPGQGLQFLFEYFSETQRNKGNFPGRFSGRQFSNSRSEMNVSTLELGDSALYLCASSLGPSGSVYEQYFGPGTRLTVT.